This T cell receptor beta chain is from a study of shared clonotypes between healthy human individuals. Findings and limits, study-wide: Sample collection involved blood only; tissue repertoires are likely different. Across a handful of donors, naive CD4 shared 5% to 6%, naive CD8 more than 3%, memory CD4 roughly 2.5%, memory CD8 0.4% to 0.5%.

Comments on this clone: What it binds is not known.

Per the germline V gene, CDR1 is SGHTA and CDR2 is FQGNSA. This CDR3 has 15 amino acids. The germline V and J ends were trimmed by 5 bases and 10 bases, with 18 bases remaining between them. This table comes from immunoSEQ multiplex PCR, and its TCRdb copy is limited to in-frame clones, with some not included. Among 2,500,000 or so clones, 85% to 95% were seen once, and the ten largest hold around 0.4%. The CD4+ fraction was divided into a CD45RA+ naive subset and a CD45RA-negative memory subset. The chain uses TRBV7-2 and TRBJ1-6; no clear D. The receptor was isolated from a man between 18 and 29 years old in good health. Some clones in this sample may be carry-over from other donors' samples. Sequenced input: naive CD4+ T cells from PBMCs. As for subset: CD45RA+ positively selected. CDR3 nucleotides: TGTGCCAGCAGCCTACCCGGGGAACCCCGATCACCCCTCCACTTT. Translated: CASSLPGEPRSPLHF. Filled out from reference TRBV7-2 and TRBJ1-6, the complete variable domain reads GAGVSQSPSNKVTEKGKDVELRCDPISGHTALYWYRQSLGQGLEFLIYFQGNSAPDKSGLPSDRFSAERTGGSVSTLTIQRTQQEDSAVYLCASSLPGEPRSPLHFGNGTRLTVT.